The entry below gives a single TCR beta chain sequence along with its context. Its antigen is undetermined. TCRdb's copy holds only in-frame clones and misses some; the assay was immunoSEQ multiplex PCR. Altogether 95,000 to 150,000 clones are present, roughly 88% being singletons, with the ten largest covering over 5.5%. The CDR3 length is 13 residues. Trimming stripped 3 bases from V and 0 bases from J, with 6 bases between. The germline V gene has CDR1 SGHRS and CDR2 YFSETQ. This specimen belongs to a study of T cell responses to AZD1222 COVID-19 vaccine. Findings of the study overall: Donor demographics were predominantly white British with a female majority; clonal diversity may be underestimated. Nearly half of spike-specific TCRs reportedly target variant regions that are unmutated in the B.1.351 and B.1.1.7 variants.

The source of this sequence is an adult in good health. V is TRBV5-1 and J is TRBJ1-1; no definite D call. Specimen: peripheral blood, collected on day 0 of AZD1222 vaccination. The CDR3 nucleotides are TGCGCCAGCAGCTCGTATATGAACACTGAAGCTTTCTTT. It yields the protein CASSSYMNTEAFF.